Listed below are T cell receptor beta chains from one sample, sequenced in a study of identical twins. TCRdb reprocessed the 5' RACE reads with MiXCR, giving one entry per CDR3 protein. The table shows roughly 720,000 distinct CDR3 sequences, with roughly 18% occurring only once. This sample also belongs to another study, concerning T cells expressing NK-cell markers.

The sequenced sample was PBMCs. The receptors come from a woman aged 18-29 years in good health. Each CDR3 is given without its conserved first and last residue.

j_call v_call cdr3_aa
TRBJ2-1 TRBV12-3/TRBV12-4 ASRSRGLAGAHEQF
TRBJ2-5 TRBV15 ATSPRSGAGVGETQY
TRBJ2-1 TRBV6-5 ASRHRPNEQF
TRBJ2-1 TRBV3-1 ASSQGQPNHGSSYNEQF
TRBJ2-1 TRBV6-2/TRBV6-3 ASSRDDNEQF
TRBJ1-1 TRBV6-5 ASRYRQAYTEAF
TRBJ2-1 TRBV7-3 ASSLIGGGLGDEQF
TRBJ1-1 TRBV5-6 ASSAAQRSEAF
TRBJ2-7 TRBV29-1 SVPIGGREQY
TRBJ2-3 TRBV3-1 ASSWTRDTDTQY
TRBJ2-1 TRBV18 ASSPFDNEQF
TRBJ2-2 TRBV20-1 SARDPLGDTGELF
TRBJ2-2 TRBV6-2/TRBV6-3 ASRTGGDTGELF
TRBJ2-6 TRBV5-1 ASGARGSGANVLT